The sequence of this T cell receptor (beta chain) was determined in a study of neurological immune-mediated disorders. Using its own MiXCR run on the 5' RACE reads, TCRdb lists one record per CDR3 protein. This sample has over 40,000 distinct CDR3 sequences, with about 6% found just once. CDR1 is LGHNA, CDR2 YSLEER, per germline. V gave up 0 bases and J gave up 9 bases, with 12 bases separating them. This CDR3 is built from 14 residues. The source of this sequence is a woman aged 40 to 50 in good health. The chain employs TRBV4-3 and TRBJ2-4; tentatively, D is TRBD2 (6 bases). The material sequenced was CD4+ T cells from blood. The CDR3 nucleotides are TGCGCCAGCAGCCAAGATGGGGTGCGGGGCATTCAGTACTTC. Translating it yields CASSQDGVRGIQYF.